This T cell receptor beta chain stems from a study of cytomegalovirus exposure and HLA in healthy donors. General study points: The study listed 150 to 200 cytomegalovirus-associated TCR beta chains.

PCR amplification relied on 60 Vbeta primers (plus 13 Jbeta primers). Using immunoSEQ multiplex PCR, the repertoire was profiled, and TCRdb retains in-frame clones only, with some absent. The sample holds about 120,000 clones, 65% to 80% seen once. Losses at the gene ends were 10 bases for V and 1 base for J; bases not matched to a gene: 7. The germline CDR1 and CDR2 sequences are LNHDA and SQIVND (reference sequence). The CDR3 runs 14 residues. This clone has more than one count but fewer than ten. Its antigen is as yet unknown. The TCR was taken from a man aged 40-50 years in good health and CMV-seropositive. This chain connects TRBV19 to TRBJ2-3, with TRBD2 matching over 8 bases. Sequenced material: PBMCs. CDR3 nucleotides: TGTGCCACCCAGGGGCGGGGGGGCACAGATACGCAGTATTTT. This gives the protein CATQGRGGTDTQYF.